One sample yielded the 12 T cell receptor beta chains listed below, sequenced in a study of Ad26.COV2.S vaccination and SARS-CoV-2 variants. The treatment: some 19 received Ad26.COV2.S at low or high dose, single or two shots; about 5 received placebo; per-sample allocation not given. After the first vaccine or placebo injection, samples were drawn on day 63. The data were produced by immunoSEQ multiplex PCR, yet TCRdb's version contains in-frame clones alone and is incomplete. The data contain 300,000 to 500,000 clones, 70% to 90% of them singletons. The sequencing here drew on peripheral blood, taken in a trial of Ad26.COV2.S vaccine versus placebo. The receptors here all came from a person between 18 and 65 years old who received the Ad26.COV2.S COVID-19 vaccine or a placebo.

This sequence joins TRBV3-1 (or the pseudogene TRBV3-2) and TRBJ1-2; maybe TRBD1 (6 bases). V was trimmed by 6 bases and J by 3 bases, leaving 14 bases between them. The germline V gene encodes CDR1 LGHDT and CDR2 YNNKEL (reference sequence). The CDR3 runs 14 residues. CDR3 region: CASRQQGSDYGYTF. The CDR3 nucleotides are TGTGCCAGCAGGCAACAGGGCTCGGACTATGGCTACACCTTC.

V is TRBV29-1 and J is TRBJ1-2; D gene ambiguous. The CDR3 runs to 12 residues. Between the trimmed V and J ends, which lost 1 base and 8 bases, there was a span of 11 bases. Germline values: CDR1 SQVTM, CDR2 ANQGSEA. CDR3 sequence (DNA): TGCAGCGTTGAAGGGGCGGGTCCGGGCTACACCTTC. It encodes CSVEGAGPGYTF.

The chain is built from TRBV5-4 and TRBJ2-3, with 13 bases aligning to TRBD2. This CDR3 has 16 residues. Trimming removed 4 bases from V and 2 bases from J; junction bases left unmatched: 4. Germline CDR1 SGHNT, CDR2 YYREEE (reference sequence). The CDR3 sequence: CASSPGLAGLTDTQYF. CDR3 in DNA: TGTGCCAGCAGCCCGGGACTAGCGGGACTCACAGATACGCAGTATTTT.

The V and J genes are TRBV3-1 (or the pseudogene TRBV3-2) and TRBJ1-1; the D is unclear. Germline CDR1 reads LGHDT; CDR2 reads YNNKEL (reference sequence). The CDR3 is 12 residues long. V was pared by 2 bases and J by 3 bases, with 4 bases between. The CDR3 here is CASSQSDTEAFF. CDR3 DNA sequence: TGTGCCAGCAGCCAAAGCGACACTGAAGCTTTCTTT.

The rearrangement links TRBV5-1 to TRBJ2-3; the match to TRBD2 covers 8 bases. The germline V gene has CDR1 SGHRS and CDR2 YFSETQ. The V gene end was trimmed by 5 bases and the J gene end by 0 bases; junction bases not matched to a gene: 5. The CDR3 loop spans 15 amino acids. The CDR3 region is CASRGAGESTDTQYF. The CDR3 DNA sequence: TGCGCCAGCAGGGGAGCGGGAGAAAGCACAGATACGCAGTATTTT.

The rearrangement joins TRBV25-1 to TRBJ2-7, with 8 bases fitting TRBD1. In germline, CDR1 is MGHDK, CDR2 SYGVNS. V dropped 6 bases and J dropped 3; count of bases not matched to a gene: 4. The CDR3 is 13 amino acids. This CDR3 reads CASSRGLNYEQYF. In DNA form, the CDR3 reads TGTGCCAGCAGCAGGGGGCTAAACTACGAGCAGTACTTC.

The genes are TRBV18 and TRBJ2-5; D remains unclear. The CDR3 consists of 12 residues. Germline CDR1 KGHSH, CDR2 LQKENI. V was trimmed by 3 bases and J by 2 bases, leaving 4 bases between them. CDR3 in DNA: TGTGCCAGCTCACCCCTACAAGAGACCCAGTACTTC. This translates into CASSPLQETQYF.

On this clone: The junction does not match germline at one end; this may be a read error. The chain couples TRBV29-1 to TRBJ1-2, with D possibly matching TRBD1 (5 bases). CDR1 is SQVTM, CDR2 ANQGSEA, per germline. This CDR3 comprises 11 residues. The CDR3 loop is CSVENGAGFLF. CDR3 nucleotide sequence: TGCAGCGTTGAAAATGGGGCTGGGTTCCTGTTC.

This sequence joins TRBV5-1 and TRBJ2-3; 9 bases match TRBD1. V lost 4 bases to trimming and J lost 3 bases; unmatched junction nucleotides: 6. The CDR3 spans 15 residues. In germline, CDR1 is SGHRS, CDR2 YFSETQ. CDR3 protein: CASSRGQGGTDTQYF. The CDR3 DNA is TGCGCCAGCAGCCGGGGACAGGGTGGGACAGATACGCAGTATTTT.

The V gene is TRBV30, the J gene TRBJ2-3, with 7 bases identical to TRBD2. There are 16 residues in the CDR3. Per the germline V gene, CDR1 is GTSNPN and CDR2 is SVGIG (reference sequence). The junction had 8 bases not matched to a gene; V was cut back by 0 bases and J by 2 bases. The CDR3 DNA reads as TGTGCCTGGAGTGTGGGTAGCGGGTTCTACACAGATACGCAGTATTTT. Amino acid sequence: CAWSVGSGFYTDTQYF.

The gene calls are TRBV20-1 and TRBJ1-1; D gene ambiguous. This CDR3 spans 11 amino acids. CDR1 is DFQATT, CDR2 SNEGSKA, per germline (reference sequence). This CDR3 is CAVMGSTEAFF. The CDR3 nucleotides read TGCGCGGTGATGGGGAGCACTGAAGCTTTCTTT.

Here the CDR3 reads CASSVDAGSTDTQYF. For the CDR3, the DNA is TGTGCCAGCAGCGTAGACGCCGGGAGCACAGATACGCAGTATTTT. The genes are TRBV9 and TRBJ2-3; D remains ambiguous. This CDR3 has 15 residues. V lost 0 bases and J lost 0, with 8 bases in between. Germline V gene sequence: CDR1 SGDLS, CDR2 YYNGEE.